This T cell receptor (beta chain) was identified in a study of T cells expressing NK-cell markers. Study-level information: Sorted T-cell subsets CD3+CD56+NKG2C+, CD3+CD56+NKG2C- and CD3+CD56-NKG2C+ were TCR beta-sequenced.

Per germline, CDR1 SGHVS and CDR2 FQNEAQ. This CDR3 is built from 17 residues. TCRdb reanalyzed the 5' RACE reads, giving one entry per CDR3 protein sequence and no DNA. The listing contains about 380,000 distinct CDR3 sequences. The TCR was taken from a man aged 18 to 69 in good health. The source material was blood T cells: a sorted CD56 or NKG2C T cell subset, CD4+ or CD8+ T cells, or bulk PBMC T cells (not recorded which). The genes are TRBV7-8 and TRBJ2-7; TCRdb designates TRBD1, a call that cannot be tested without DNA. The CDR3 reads CASSFAGGTGGRGEQYF. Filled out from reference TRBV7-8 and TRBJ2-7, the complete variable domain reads GAGVSQSPRYKVAKRGQDVALRCDPISGHVSLFWYQQALGQGPEFLTYFQNEAQLDKSGLPSDRFFAERPEGSVSTLKIQRTQQEDSAVYLCASSFAGGTGGRGEQYFGPGTRLTVT.